This T cell receptor beta chain came from a study of blood T cells in healthy people across ages. Together with a sample-barcoded 5' primer, a J-beta primer mix was included in a second PCR lasting roughly 6 to 12 cycles. Using its own MiXCR run on the 5' RACE reads, TCRdb lists one record per CDR3 protein. Of about 1,600,000 distinct CDR3 sequences in the sample, roughly 40% are singletons; the top ten hold less than 8%. V gave up 3 bases and J gave up 9 bases, with 7 bases separating them. Germline V gene data show CDR1 as SGHRS and CDR2 as YFSETQ. The CDR3 covers 11 residues. This sequence originates from a woman aged 18-35 years in good health. Input material: blood. The chain joins TRBV5-1 to TRBJ2-1; D is ambiguous. The CDR3: CASSSMGEQFF. The CDR3 DNA follows: TGCGCCAGCAGCTCAATGGGTGAGCAGTTCTTC.